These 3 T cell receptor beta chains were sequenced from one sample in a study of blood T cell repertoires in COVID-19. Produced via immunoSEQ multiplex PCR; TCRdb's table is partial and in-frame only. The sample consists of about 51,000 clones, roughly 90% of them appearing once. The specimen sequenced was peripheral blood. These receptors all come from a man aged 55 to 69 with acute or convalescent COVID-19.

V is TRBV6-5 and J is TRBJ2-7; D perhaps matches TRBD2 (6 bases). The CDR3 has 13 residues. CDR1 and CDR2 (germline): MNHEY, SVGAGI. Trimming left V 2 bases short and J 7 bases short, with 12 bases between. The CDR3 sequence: CASSYLDYGEQYF. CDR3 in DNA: TGTGCCAGCAGTTACCTGGACTATGGGGAGCAGTACTTC.

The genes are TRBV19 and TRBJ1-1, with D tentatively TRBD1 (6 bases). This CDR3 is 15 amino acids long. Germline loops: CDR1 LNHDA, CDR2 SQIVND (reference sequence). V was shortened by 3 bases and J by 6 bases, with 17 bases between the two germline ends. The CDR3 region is CASSIEGRTAPEAFF. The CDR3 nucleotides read TGTGCCAGTAGTATTGAAGGGCGGACAGCCCCTGAAGCTTTCTTT.

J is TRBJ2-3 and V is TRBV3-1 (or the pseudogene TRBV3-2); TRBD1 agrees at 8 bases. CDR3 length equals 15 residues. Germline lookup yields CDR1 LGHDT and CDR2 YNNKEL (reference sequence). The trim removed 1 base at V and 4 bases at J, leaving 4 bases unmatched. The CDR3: CASSQGDRPPDTQYF. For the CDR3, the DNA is TGTGCCAGCAGCCAAGGGGACAGGCCCCCAGATACGCAGTATTTT.